This T cell receptor beta chain was profiled in a study of blood T cell repertoires in COVID-19. CDR3 length: 15 amino acids. The V gene's germline CDR1 is MGHRA and CDR2 YSYEKL. Germline trimming cut 3 bases from V and 7 bases from J; bases unmatched to any gene: 8. Clones were sequenced by immunoSEQ multiplex PCR, and TCRdb holds only the in-frame ones, with some missing. In the table there are about 98,000 clones, around nine tenths of which are singletons. This clone was observed a handful of times. The clonotype comes from a man aged 50 or older with acute or convalescent COVID-19. The sequenced sample consisted of peripheral blood. The rearrangement joins TRBV4-1 to TRBJ2-2; 7 nucleotides match TRBD1. The CDR3 DNA follows: TGCGCCAGCAGCCAGACAGGGTCTCCGAACGGGGAGCTGTTTTTT. Translation gives CASSQTGSPNGELFF.